This TCR beta chain was identified during a study of neurological immune-mediated disorders. 5'RACE with 10-nucleotide random UMIs produced the cDNA. TCRdb used MiXCR to reprocess the 5' RACE reads, holding one entry per CDR3 protein. Of approximately 44,000 distinct CDR3 sequences listed, about 14% are singletons. In its sample, this clonotype was seen many times. The CDR3 is 15 residues long. Trimming took off 4 bases at V and 1 base at J, with 13 bases between the two ends. Germline V CDR1 and CDR2: MGHRA, YSYEKL. This chain connects TRBV4-1 to TRBJ2-5, with D possibly called TRBD1 or TRBD2 (5 bases each). The sample comprised CD4+ T cells from blood. The receptor's source is a woman in her sixties or seventies with HTLV-1-associated myelopathy (HAM/TSP). CDR3 bases: TGCGCCAGCAGCCCGCCGGGACCGAGCCAAGAGACCCAGTACTTC. It encodes CASSPPGPSQETQYF.